The 27 T cell receptor beta chains in this list originate from one sample, sequenced in a study of blood T cells in healthy people across ages. For the second PCR, which ran for roughly 6 to 12 cycles, a sample-barcoded 5' primer and a J-beta primer mix were used. TCRdb processed the 5' RACE reads anew with MiXCR; each CDR3 protein has one entry. Counted here are about 1.8 million distinct CDR3 sequences, around 48% occurring once; the ten biggest clones make up about 2.1%. Sequencing was carried out using blood. These receptors all come from a woman in her forties in good health.

The rearrangement joins TRBV5-1 to TRBJ2-1; 7 bases line up with TRBD2. The CDR3 length is 14 residues. The V and J ends lost 4 bases and 5 bases, in that order; junction bases with no gene match: 6. Germline-derived CDR1 and CDR2 are SGHRS and YFSETQ. The CDR3 bases are TGCGCCAGCAGCACAGGACTAGGGGACAATGAGCAGTTCTTC. The encoded protein is CASSTGLGDNEQFF.

This clonotype was seen more than once but under ten times. This sequence joins TRBV6-2 or TRBV6-3 and TRBJ2-3; tentative D call: TRBD1 (6 bases). Germline CDR1 reads MNHEY; CDR2 reads SVGEGT. CDR3 length: 14 residues. Trimming left V 6 bases short and J 7 bases short, with 17 bases between. CDR3 in DNA: TGTGCCAGCAGCTTCAAGACAGGTCTTTATACGCAGTATTTT. It yields the protein CASSFKTGLYTQYF.

This clonotype came up many times. The V and J genes are TRBV5-5 and TRBJ1-2; D is uncertain. Germline V lookup: CDR1 SGHKS, CDR2 YYEKEE (reference sequence). Between the trimmed V and J ends, which lost 4 bases and 4 bases, there was a span of 14 bases. The CDR3 contains 14 residues. CDR3 loop: CASSPDRATYGYTF. Here the CDR3 DNA reads TGTGCCAGCAGCCCTGACCGGGCGACCTATGGCTACACCTTC.

This clonotype was seen a few times. The V and J genes are TRBV2 and TRBJ2-1, with TRBD2 identical over 7 bases. The CDR3 extends over 14 amino acids. The V and J ends lost 3 bases and 15 bases, in that order; junction bases with no gene match: 14. Germline lookup yields CDR1 SNHLY and CDR2 FYNNEI. As DNA, the CDR3 is TGTGCCAGCAGTGACTTCGGGACTGGGAGGGGCGCGTTCTTC. As protein: CASSDFGTGRGAFF.

This clonotype came up once. The rearrangement links TRBV27 to TRBJ2-6; D remains ambiguous. The CDR3 is made up of 14 amino acids. V was cut by 2 bases and J by 12 bases, with 14 bases left in between. Germline V gene lookup returns CDR1 MNHEY and CDR2 SMNVEV (reference sequence). CDR3 protein: CASSLAPGPSVLTF. In nucleotides, the CDR3 is TGTGCCAGCAGTTTAGCCCCGGGCCCGTCCGTCCTGACTTTC.

The V gene is TRBV20-1, the J gene TRBJ2-3, with 9 bases matching TRBD1. Per the germline V gene, CDR1 is DFQATT and CDR2 is SNEGSKA (reference sequence). The CDR3 consists of 14 residues. Germline trimming cut 5 bases from V and 1 base from J; bases unmatched to any gene: 4. DNA of the CDR3: TGCAGTGCTGTACAGGGGGCTCGCACAGATACGCAGTATTTT. Translated: CSAVQGARTDTQYF.

This clonotype was picked up a small number of times. The chain links TRBV20-1 to TRBJ2-3; no firm D call. Germline V gene data show CDR1 as DFQATT and CDR2 as SNEGSKA (reference sequence). This CDR3 has 13 amino acids. V was shortened by 5 bases and J by 5 bases, with 14 bases between the two germline ends. CDR3 in DNA: TGCAGTGCTCCGACCCCGGCCGGAGATACGCAGTATTTT. Amino acid sequence: CSAPTPAGDTQYF.

The chain couples TRBV25-1 to TRBJ1-2; 9 nucleotides agree with TRBD1. V shed 0 bases and J 4 bases; nucleotides not matched to a gene: 6. Germline V lookup: CDR1 MGHDK, CDR2 SYGVNS. This CDR3 region has 16 residues. In DNA, the CDR3 is TGTGCCAGCAGTGAATATATCGGGACAGGGAGCTATGGCTACACCTTC. The encoded protein is CASSEYIGTGSYGYTF.

As to this clonotype: One end of the junction varies from germline; a read error may be responsible. This chain joins TRBV15 and TRBJ2-7, with TRBD1 as a possible D gene (6 bases). CDR1 and CDR2 from the germline V gene are LNHNV and YYDKDF (reference sequence). This CDR3 contains 14 residues. CDR3 protein: CATGRDRIAGEQYF. In DNA, the CDR3 is TGTGCCACCGGCAGAGACAGGATCGCCGGCGAGCAGTACTTC.

The chain recombines TRBV5-1 with TRBJ2-1; D gene uncertain. The CDR3 contains 13 residues. CDR1 SGHRS and CDR2 YFSETQ come from the germline V gene. V lost 7 bases, J lost 5 bases, and 13 bases lay in between. CDR3 protein: CASQRLPDNEQFF. As DNA, the CDR3 is TGCGCCAGCCAGCGACTCCCTGACAATGAGCAGTTCTTC.

The chain links TRBV2 to TRBJ1-2, with unresolved D. Trimming shortened V by 6 bases and J by 4 bases, and 12 bases separated the two germline ends. The CDR3 totals 13 residues. Looked up from germline, CDR1 is SNHLY and CDR2 is FYNNEI. CDR3 DNA: TGTGCCAGCAGCGCCCGATCTTTCTATGGCTACACCTTC. It encodes CASSARSFYGYTF.

The chain joins TRBV6-2 or TRBV6-3 to TRBJ2-1, with D hard to call. The CDR3 contains 13 residues. In germline, CDR1 is MNHEY, CDR2 SVGEGT. V was shortened by 1 base and J by 8 bases, with 9 bases between the two germline ends. The CDR3 sequence is CASSYFAFHEQFF. CDR3 in DNA: TGTGCCAGCAGTTACTTTGCGTTCCATGAGCAGTTCTTC.

This chain connects TRBV7-9 to TRBJ2-1; 7 bases map to TRBD1. The germline V gene encodes CDR1 SEHNR and CDR2 FQNEAQ (reference sequence). Trimming cost V 5 bases and J 8 bases; bases outside gene matches: 12. This CDR3 spans 15 amino acids. Here the CDR3 DNA reads TGTGCCAGCAGCCCCAGGGGGTCTGAGGCCGATGAGCAGTTCTTC. This encodes CASSPRGSEADEQFF.

This clonotype showed up just a few times. This rearrangement joins TRBV7-2 to TRBJ2-4; TRBD1 agrees at 7 bases. Germline values: CDR1 SGHTA, CDR2 FQGNSA. CDR3 length equals 14 residues. Trimming cost V 3 bases and J 5 bases; bases outside gene matches: 4. CDR3 DNA: TGTGCCAGCAGCTTCGACAGGGTTCAAAACATTCAGTACTTC. Protein sequence: CASSFDRVQNIQYF.

V is TRBV6-1 and J is TRBJ2-3, with TRBD2 identical over 7 bases. This CDR3 spans 17 amino acids. Germline V gene data show CDR1 as MNHNS and CDR2 as SASEGT. Trimming cost V 6 bases and J 0 bases; bases outside gene matches: 12. The CDR3, as DNA: TGTGCCAGCAGGAGAGCGGGGAGTTTCGCTAGCACAGATACGCAGTATTTT. Its translation is CASRRAGSFASTDTQYF.

About this clonotype: At one end the junction does not follow the germline gene, possibly because of a read error. The chain couples TRBV12-3 or TRBV12-4 to TRBJ2-7; 7 positions agree with TRBD1. This CDR3 contains 16 residues. CDR3 coding DNA: TGTGCCAGCAGTTTAGAGGACAGGACCTACTCCTGCGAGCAGTACTTC. As protein: CASSLEDRTYSCEQYF.

J is TRBJ2-5 and V is TRBV5-1; D not resolved. The V gene's germline CDR1 is SGHRS and CDR2 YFSETQ. The CDR3 spans 13 residues. V lost 1 base to trimming and J lost 10 bases, with 14 bases between them. DNA for the CDR3: TGCGCCAGCAGCTTGCCCCAAAAGCCTGTCCAGTACTTC. Its protein product is CASSLPQKPVQYF.

V and J are TRBV4-3 and TRBJ2-1; possibly TRBD2 for D (6 bases). Trimming left V 1 base short and J 2 bases short, with 18 bases between. This CDR3 has 18 amino acids. The germline V gene encodes CDR1 LGHNA and CDR2 YSLEER. CDR3 DNA sequence: TGCGCCAGCAGCCAAGGAGATCCGGGACTGGAGACCTACAATGAGCAGTTCTTC. Its protein is CASSQGDPGLETYNEQFF.

The chain carries TRBV4-3 and TRBJ2-3; tentatively, D is TRBD1 or TRBD2 (5 bases each). CDR1 and CDR2 from the germline V gene are LGHNA and YSLEER. CDR3 size: 17 residues. V lost 0 bases and J 0 bases, leaving 13 bases between the germline ends. In DNA, the CDR3 is TGCGCCAGCAGCCAAGATTTCGGGGCTACTAGCACAGATACGCAGTATTTT. Protein sequence: CASSQDFGATSTDTQYF.

This clonotype was counted a few times. V usage is TRBV2 and J usage is TRBJ1-1; D gene uncertain. This CDR3 has 11 amino acids. The V end lost 8 bases, the J end lost 4 bases, and 8 bases lay between the germline ends. Germline CDR1 SNHLY, CDR2 FYNNEI. CDR3 in DNA: TGTGCCAGCGAGGGTTCCACTGAAGCTTTCTTT. Translated, it gives CASEGSTEAFF.

The rearrangement links TRBV11-2 to TRBJ2-4; 7 bases are shared with TRBD1. The last part of the DNA fits TRBJ2-7 better; the J call may be wrong. Germline V gene lookup returns CDR1 SGHAT and CDR2 FQNNGV. The CDR3 is 17 residues long. This chain's CDR3 is CASSFGGEWGQIYEQYF. CDR3 in DNA: TGTGCCAGCAGCTTTGGCGGCGAGTGGGGACAGATATACGAGCAGTACTTC.

This clonotype was picked up a small number of times. V gene TRBV7-9 combines with J gene TRBJ2-7, with D unresolved. Between the trimmed V and J ends, which lost 5 bases and 1 base, there was a span of 12 bases. Germline-derived CDR1 and CDR2 are SEHNR and FQNEAQ (reference sequence). The CDR3 totals 14 residues. The CDR3 is CASSTSGSSYEQYF. The CDR3 DNA reads TGTGCCAGCAGCACCTCTGGTAGTTCCTACGAGCAGTACTTC.

This clonotype occurred once. V is TRBV27 and J is TRBJ2-7; 7 bases are shared with TRBD1. Germline V gene lookup returns CDR1 MNHEY and CDR2 SMNVEV (reference sequence). The CDR3 extends over 15 amino acids. After removal of 6 bases from V and 6 bases from J, the junction contained 14 bases not matched to a gene. CDR3 sequence reads: CASSRSEGAVPEQYF. DNA of the CDR3: TGTGCCAGCAGCCGAAGCGAGGGGGCCGTTCCCGAGCAGTACTTC.

The chain links TRBV29-1 to TRBJ2-7; TRBD1 matches 9 bases. V shed 4 bases and J 0 bases; nucleotides not matched to a gene: 4. The germline CDR1 and CDR2 sequences are SQVTM and ANQGSEA. The CDR3 has 14 amino acids. The CDR3 reads CSVGGQGSSYEQYF. The CDR3 coding sequence is TGCAGCGTTGGGGGACAGGGATCCTCCTACGAGCAGTACTTC.

This clonotype was observed a few times. The chain uses TRBV24-1 and TRBJ2-6, with D maybe TRBD2 (5 bases). V lost 4 bases and J 0 bases, leaving 9 bases between the germline ends. The germline gives CDR1 KGHDR, CDR2 SFDVKD. The CDR3 spans 16 residues. The CDR3 DNA reads as TGTGCCACCAGTGAGAGCGACTACTCTGGGGCCAACGTCCTGACTTTC. Translation: CATSESDYSGANVLTF.

This clonotype was detected only a few times. This sequence joins TRBV5-5 and TRBJ2-3; tentative D call: TRBD1 (5 bases). V was shortened by 1 base and J by 5 bases, with 14 bases between the two germline ends. The CDR3 loop spans 15 amino acids. Germline-derived CDR1 and CDR2 are SGHKS and YYEKEE (reference sequence). This CDR3 reads CASSLHVQGKDTQYF. In nucleotides, the CDR3 is TGTGCCAGCAGCTTGCATGTCCAGGGTAAAGATACGCAGTATTTT.

The chain links TRBV28 to TRBJ2-7; 7 bases agree with TRBD1. There are 13 residues in the CDR3. V trimming: 5 bases; J trimming: 5 bases; junction bases outside the gene matches: 6. The germline V gene has CDR1 MDHEN and CDR2 SYDVKM. CDR3: CASSIGQAHEQYF. The CDR3 nucleotides are TGTGCCAGCAGTATTGGACAGGCCCACGAGCAGTACTTC.